This TCR beta chain is drawn from a study of cytomegalovirus exposure and HLA in healthy donors. This CDR3 spans 13 amino acids. Trimming left V 4 bases short and J 7 bases short, with 14 bases between. CDR1 and CDR2 from the germline V gene are SEHNR and FQNEAQ (reference sequence). The PCR made use of 60 Vbeta and 13 Jbeta primers. Sequencing used immunoSEQ multiplex PCR; TCRdb keeps in-frame clones, though not all of them. The sample table includes roughly 200,000 clones. Sequencing was done on a sample of PBMCs. The TCR was taken from a man between 25 and 39 years old in good health and CMV-seronegative. The V and J genes are TRBV7-9 and TRBJ2-7; perhaps TRBD1 as D (5 bases). The CDR3 reads CASSSQGLGEQYF. The CDR3 DNA follows: TGTGCCAGCAGCTCTCAGGGATTAGGGGAGCAGTACTTC.